This T cell receptor (beta chain) was sequenced for a study of cytomegalovirus exposure and HLA in healthy donors. Donors likely had unrecorded immune exposures despite being nominally healthy when sampled. 13 Jbeta primers and 60 Vbeta primers were used for the PCR. Using immunoSEQ multiplex PCR, the repertoire was profiled, and TCRdb retains in-frame clones only, with some absent. The data show about 170,000 clones, more than 80% seen once. Turning to this clone: The antigen remains undetermined.

Study-wide points: Previous analysis showed most TCR beta V segments were productive about 90% or about 30% of the time.

Source material: PBMCs. This TCR came from a woman aged 18-29 years in good health and CMV-seronegative.

CDR3: CASNSDRGTEQYF. In DNA form, the CDR3 reads TGTGCCAGTAATTCCGACAGGGGTACCGAGCAGTACTTC. The V call is TRBV19, the J call TRBJ2-7; TRBD1 matches at 8 bases. V gave up 7 bases and J gave up 6 bases; unmatched junction bases: 8. Germline CDR1 and CDR2: LNHDA and SQIVND (reference sequence). The CDR3 covers 13 residues.